This T cell receptor (beta chain) was identified during a study of pediatric ulcerative colitis. Study as a whole: Most patients had pancolitis, and two had left-sided colitis. Whole-study findings and limits: Clonal expansions reduced rectal repertoire diversity in acute severe colitis.

Each sample received Survey-level depth of up to 500,000 reads. The repertoire was sequenced with immunoSEQ multiplex PCR; TCRdb's copy has only in-frame clones and lacks some. The sample consists of about 64,000 clones, roughly nine tenths of them appearing once. The CDR3 sequence is 12 residues long. V lost 3 bases and J lost 7, with 9 bases in between. Per the germline V gene, CDR1 is LNHDA and CDR2 is SQIVND (reference sequence). No immunosuppressive drugs were given to ulcerative colitis patients before diagnostic colonoscopy. This clone has a single count. Its target is not known. This sequence joins TRBV19 and TRBJ2-5; D may be TRBD1 or TRBD2 (5 bases each). Sequenced sample: blood. This clonotype was sampled from a boy between 10 and 17 years old with severe ulcerative colitis. CDR3 protein: CASSIGDGTQYF. CDR3 in DNA: TGTGCCAGTAGTATCGGGGACGGGACCCAGTACTTC. Full variable domain (rest looked up from reference TRBV19 and TRBJ2-5): DGGITQSPKYLFRKEGQNVTLSCEQNLNHDAMYWYRQDPGQGLRLIYYSQIVNDFQKGDIAEGYSVSREKKESFPLTVTSAQKNPTAFYLCASSIGDGTQYFGPGTRLLVL.